Following are 18 T cell receptor beta chains from one sample sequenced in a study of CD8+CD57+ T cells in acquired aplastic anemia. Using genomic DNA as the template, TCR beta VDJ and CDR3 profiling was carried out. TCRdb fed the reads into MiXCR, producing one record per CDR3 protein. The data contain fewer than 85,000 distinct CDR3 sequences, roughly three quarters of them singletons. Previously, flow cytometry had revealed CD8+CD57+ cell expansion in the patients chosen for sequencing. The sample comprised sorted CD4+, CD8+, or CD8+CD57+ T cells (not recorded which) from PBMCs. These receptors were collected from a human donor with aplastic anemia.

V gene TRBV19 combines with J gene TRBJ2-2, with D unresolved. The CDR3 runs to 14 residues. Germline CDR1 is LNHDA and CDR2 is SQIVND (reference sequence). The V end was cut by 5 bases, the J end by 1 base, with 8 bases between. The CDR3 is CASSPGLNTGELFF. The CDR3 coding sequence is TGTGCCAGTAGTCCCGGGTTGAACACCGGGGAGCTGTTTTTT.

The genes are TRBV10-3 and TRBJ1-1; D call uncertain. Trimming removed 2 bases at V and 5 bases at J, with 9 bases between. Germline V gene sequence: CDR1 ENHRY, CDR2 SYGVKD. The CDR3 consists of 13 residues. CDR3 DNA: TGTGCCATCAGTGAGGAATGGGGAACTGAAGCTTTCTTT. Translated: CAISEEWGTEAFF.

V and J are TRBV2 and TRBJ2-7; D perhaps matches TRBD2 (5 bases). CDR3 length equals 13 residues. Germline CDR1 is SNHLY and CDR2 is FYNNEI. Trimming removed 7 bases from V and 1 base from J, with 11 bases in between. CDR3 nucleotide sequence: TGTGCCAGCAAACGGGGAGATTCCTACGAGCAGTACTTC. It is translated as CASKRGDSYEQYF. The full variable domain, its missing parts supplied by reference TRBV2 and TRBJ2-7, is EPEVTQTPSHQVTQMGQEVILRCVPISNHLYFYWYRQILGQKVEFLVSFYNNEISEKSEIFDDQFSVERPDGSNFTLKIRSTKLEDSAMYFCASKRGDSYEQYFGPGTRLTVT.

This clonotype was found a few times. This chain links TRBV15 with TRBJ2-7, with TRBD2 matching over 9 bases. CDR3 length: 15 residues. Germline V gives CDR1 LNHNV, CDR2 YYDKDF (reference sequence). The V and J ends lost 0 bases and 9 bases, in that order; junction bases with no gene match: 9. CDR3 coding DNA: TGTGCCACCAGCAGAGATGAAGTAGCGGGAGTAGGGCAGTACTTC. It specifies CATSRDEVAGVGQYF.

Details on this clonotype: Sequence at one end of the junction differs from germline and may be a read error. The V call is TRBV15, the J call TRBJ1-2; weak D call: TRBD1 (5 bases). Germline V gene lookup returns CDR1 LNHNV and CDR2 YYDKDF (reference sequence). The CDR3 is made up of 14 amino acids. CDR3 DNA sequence: TGTGCCACCAGCATTAGGGGCGCGTATCATGGCCACACCTTC. Its protein product is CATSIRGAYHGHTF.

The chain employs TRBV10-3 and TRBJ1-1; tentatively, D is TRBD1 (5 bases). This CDR3 is built from 13 residues. CDR1 ENHRY and CDR2 SYGVKD come from the germline V gene. V gave up 11 bases and J gave up 0 bases, with 13 bases separating them. The CDR3 sequence: CAVWGELNTEAFF. The CDR3, as DNA: TGTGCCGTGTGGGGGGAGTTGAACACTGAAGCTTTCTTT.

The chain links TRBV15 to TRBJ1-4; no clear D gene. CDR1 is LNHNV and CDR2 is YYDKDF in the germline V gene (reference sequence). The CDR3 extends over 11 amino acids. With 3 bases removed from V and 6 bases from J, the gap between germline ends came to 2 bases. The CDR3 coding sequence is TGTGCCACCAGCAGTTATGAAAAACTGTTTTTT. Its translation: CATSSYEKLFF.

V and J are TRBV2 and TRBJ2-7; tentative D call: TRBD2 (7 bases). The CDR3 runs 13 residues. Per the germline V gene, CDR1 is SNHLY and CDR2 is FYNNEI. V was trimmed by 10 bases and J by 6 bases, leaving 19 bases between them. The CDR3 DNA is TGTGCCAATGGAGGGGGGGCTATCTCCGAGCAGTACTTC. It yields the protein CANGGGAISEQYF.

The chain joins TRBV11-3 to TRBJ2-7; D possibly corresponds to TRBD1 (5 bases). Looked up from germline, CDR1 is SGHNT and CDR2 is YENEEA. This CDR3 comprises 13 residues. V was clipped by 5 bases and J by 2 bases, with 10 bases between them. The DNA of the CDR3 is TGTGCCAGCAGCCAAGGACATACCTACGAGCAGTACTTC. Protein sequence: CASSQGHTYEQYF.

The CDR3: CASSAGTKSPLHF. CDR3 sequence (DNA): TGTGCCAGCAGCGCCGGGACAAAATCACCCCTCCACTTT. The chain couples TRBV11-1 to TRBJ1-6, with D possibly matching TRBD1 (6 bases). Trimming took 5 bases from V and 10 from J, leaving 12 bases between them. This CDR3 comprises 13 residues. Germline V gives CDR1 SGHAT, CDR2 FQDESV (reference sequence).

This chain joins TRBV7-6 and TRBJ2-5; tentatively, D is TRBD1 (6 bases). Germline V lookup: CDR1 SGHVS, CDR2 FNYEAQ. Trimming shortened V by 8 bases and J by 2 bases, and 12 bases separated the two germline ends. The CDR3 consists of 13 residues. The CDR3 reads CASHTGIQETQYF. The CDR3 region has the DNA TGTGCCAGCCACACAGGGATACAAGAGACCCAGTACTTC.

Many counts were recorded for this clonotype. The rearrangement joins TRBV4-1 to TRBJ2-7; 9 bases match TRBD1. The CDR3 is 14 amino acids. Germline V CDR1 and CDR2: MGHRA, YSYEKL. The J segment lost 4 bases and the V segment lost 1 base, leaving 2 bases of the junction unmatched. The CDR3 region is CASSQADRGYEQYF. The CDR3 DNA is TGCGCCAGCAGCCAAGCGGACAGGGGATACGAGCAGTACTTC.

This clonotype was detected many times. The V call is TRBV19, the J call TRBJ1-2, with 9 bases fitting TRBD1. Germline assignment: CDR1 LNHDA and CDR2 SQIVND (reference sequence). The CDR3 consists of 16 residues. V lost 6 bases, J lost 8 bases, and 16 bases stayed unmatched. DNA for the CDR3: TGTGCCAGTAGCACCTGGGCAGACAGGGGGACCAAAGGCTACACCTTC. It encodes CASSTWADRGTKGYTF.

The J gene is TRBJ2-5, the V gene TRBV7-9; tentative D call: TRBD2 (6 bases). The CDR3 covers 13 residues. The V end lost 8 bases, the J end lost 2 bases, and 12 bases lay between the germline ends. Germline V CDR1 and CDR2: SEHNR, FQNEAQ (reference sequence). CDR3 sequence: CASWGDGQETQYF. CDR3 coding DNA: TGTGCCAGCTGGGGGGACGGGCAAGAGACCCAGTACTTC.

The chain uses TRBV29-1 and TRBJ1-1; D gene unclear. CDR1 is SQVTM and CDR2 is ANQGSEA in the germline V gene. The CDR3 has 13 residues. With 5 bases removed from V and 2 bases from J, the gap between germline ends came to 12 bases. CDR3 DNA: TGCAGCGTTTCAAGGGCAGAAAACACTGAAGCTTTCTTT. Translated, it gives CSVSRAENTEAFF.

As to this clonotype: One junction end does not reproduce the germline sequence, and a read error may be involved. V gene TRBV11-2 combines with J gene TRBJ2-7; tentative D call: TRBD1 (6 bases). CDR3 length: 15 amino acids. Germline CDR1 and CDR2: SGHAT and FQNNGV. CDR3 sequence: CASSSKQGSYSERYF. The DNA for the CDR3 is TGTGCCAGCAGCTCAAAACAGGGTTCTTACTCCGAGCGGTACTTC.

This chain uses TRBV24-1 with TRBJ2-7; 9 nucleotides agree with TRBD2. Germline lookup yields CDR1 KGHDR and CDR2 SFDVKD. The CDR3 spans 15 residues. With 11 bases clipped from V and 3 bases from J, the junction kept 13 bases outside the gene matches. The CDR3 DNA is TGTGCCAACCTACTAGCGGGTTCGGGGGACTACGAGCAGTACTTC. Translated, it gives CANLLAGSGDYEQYF.

The gene calls are TRBV29-1 and TRBJ2-5; 9 bases fit TRBD1. Germline values: CDR1 SQVTM, CDR2 ANQGSEA. This CDR3 has 13 amino acids. V trimming: 5 bases; J trimming: 3 bases; junction bases outside the gene matches: 4. The CDR3 nucleotides read TGCAGCGTTACCGACAGGGGGGAAGAGACCCAGTACTTC. Translated, it gives CSVTDRGEETQYF.